One and the same sample provided the 23 T cell receptor beta chains below, sequenced in a study of Graves' ophthalmopathy and Graves' hyperthyroidism (dated by TCRdb to between 2017 and 2018). Sequencer: Illumina HiSeq 2000. For repertoire sequencing, TCR beta CDR3 regions were amplified from RNA transcripts. HTBI primers and the Qiagen OneStep RT-PCR kit were used in a first-round RT-PCR, which was followed by a second-round multiplex PCR, size selection and purification. TCRdb applied fastp at Q25 and MiXCR to the public reads, then kept only in-frame beta chains. A single entry per CDR3 protein holds the most common genes and DNA from its merged rows. This sample holds 200,000 to 250,000 distinct CDR3 sequences; approximately 21% were observed only once. The ten largest clonotypes hold roughly 40% of the sample. The material sequenced was peripheral blood. All receptors come from a woman aged 45-65 years with Graves' ophthalmopathy. Donor details come from another sample of the same person, matched by shared clones.

This clonotype was observed many times. The chain employs TRBV6-1 and TRBJ2-6; weak D call: TRBD1 (5 bases). V was pared by 3 bases and J by 0 bases, with 6 bases between. Germline V gene data show CDR1 as MNHNS and CDR2 as SASEGT. This CDR3 is 15 amino acids long. CDR3 amino acids: CASSETASGANVLTF. CDR3 sequence (DNA): TGTGCCAGCAGTGAGACAGCCTCTGGGGCCAACGTCCTGACTTTC.

This clonotype was recorded at least ten times. The rearrangement uses TRBV20-1 and TRBJ2-7, with 8 bases identical to TRBD2. CDR3 length: 15 amino acids. Per germline, CDR1 DFQATT and CDR2 SNEGSKA (reference sequence). Germline trimming cut 0 bases from V and 3 bases from J; bases unmatched to any gene: 7. The DNA for the CDR3 is TGCAGTGCTAGAGATCCTGTGACTAGCGACTACGAGCAGTACTTC. This gives the protein CSARDPVTSDYEQYF.

This clonotype was picked up many times. The J gene is TRBJ2-7, the V gene TRBV6-5; D unclear. CDR1 is MNHEY, CDR2 SVGAGI, per germline. V dropped 2 bases and J dropped 5 bases, with 7 bases sitting between them. The CDR3 covers 12 residues. CDR3 loop: CASSYKPNEQYF. In DNA, the CDR3 is TGTGCCAGCAGTTACAAACCGAACGAGCAGTACTTC.

The sample holds a few counts of this clonotype. The V call is TRBV19, the J call TRBJ1-2; no firm D call. The V gene lost 3 bases and the J gene lost 5 bases, with 16 bases spanning the gap. Germline V CDR1 and CDR2: LNHDA, SQIVND (reference sequence). The CDR3 extends over 15 amino acids. CDR3 DNA sequence: TGTGCCAGTAGTATCCGGGATCCGAGAGGGTATGGCTACACCTTC. This sequence encodes CASSIRDPRGYGYTF.

At least ten counts were recorded for this clonotype. The genes are TRBV7-2 and TRBJ1-3; 9 bases align to TRBD1. The V gene's germline CDR1 is SGHTA and CDR2 FQGNSA. With V trimmed by 6 bases and J by 4 bases, 4 bases remained unmatched. The CDR3 sequence is 14 residues long. The CDR3 nucleotides are TGTGCCAGCAGAGGGACAGGGACAGGAAACACCATATATTTT. This codes for CASRGTGTGNTIYF.

This clonotype was seen repeatedly, ten times or more. DNA for the CDR3: TGCAGTGCTAGAGATTATGGAGGGTCCGGAAACACCATATATTTT. This codes for CSARDYGGSGNTIYF. The genes are TRBV20-1 and TRBJ1-3, with D unclear. Trimming left V 0 bases short and J 4 bases short, with 13 bases between. The CDR3 consists of 15 residues. Germline V gives CDR1 DFQATT, CDR2 SNEGSKA (reference sequence).

In this sample, this clonotype turned up many times. The junction shows a germline mismatch at one end, possibly a read error. The chain couples TRBV27 to TRBJ1-1; D might be TRBD1 (6 bases). CDR3 size: 14 residues. The germline CDR1 and CDR2 sequences are MNHEY and SMNVEV (reference sequence). CDR3 coding DNA: TGTGCCAGCAGTTTAGAGGGGACAAACAGTGAAGCTTTCTTT. Translated, it gives CASSLEGTNSEAFF.

The chain couples TRBV20-1 to TRBJ2-5; D uncertain. Per the germline V gene, CDR1 is DFQATT and CDR2 is SNEGSKA (reference sequence). The CDR3 covers 13 residues. V lost 3 bases, J lost 5 bases, and 13 bases lay in between. The CDR3 nucleotides are TGCAGTGCTAGCCCGACCGGCTATGAGACCCAGTACTTC. The encoded protein is CSASPTGYETQYF.

This clonotype was seen many times. The rearrangement uses TRBV5-1 and TRBJ1-2; D is undetermined. Germline CDR1 SGHRS, CDR2 YFSETQ. V was shortened by 3 bases and J by 5 bases, with 17 bases between the two germline ends. This CDR3 is built from 15 residues. CDR3 amino acids: CASSSLGQAIYGYTF. CDR3 in DNA: TGCGCCAGCAGCTCCCTAGGGCAAGCTATTTATGGCTACACCTTC.

The sample holds many counts of this clonotype. The rearrangement uses TRBV10-3 and TRBJ2-2; TRBD2 aligns across 9 bases. The CDR3 has 15 residues. The germline gives CDR1 ENHRY, CDR2 SYGVKD. CDR3 amino acids: CAGVAGGSNTGELFF. The CDR3 region has the DNA TGTGCGGGGGTGGCGGGAGGGTCGAACACCGGGGAGCTGTTTTTT.

This clonotype was seen repeatedly, ten times or more. The chain combines TRBV7-2 with TRBJ2-5, with D perhaps TRBD2 (6 bases). V dropped 1 base and J dropped 5 bases, with 23 bases sitting between them. CDR1 and CDR2 from the germline V gene are SGHTA and FQGNSA. CDR3 length: 18 amino acids. The CDR3 protein is CASSLGGAGSARGETQYF. The CDR3 nucleotides read TGTGCCAGCAGCTTAGGAGGGGCGGGGTCCGCCAGAGGGGAGACCCAGTACTTC.

This clonotype was observed many times. V is TRBV30 and J is TRBJ2-5, with no clear D. V was pared by 2 bases and J by 2 bases, with 6 bases between. The germline V gene has CDR1 GTSNPN and CDR2 SVGIG (reference sequence). This CDR3 has 12 residues. The CDR3 coding sequence is TGTGCCTGGAGTATAGGTCAAGAGACCCAGTACTTC. Translating it yields CAWSIGQETQYF.

At least ten counts were recorded for this clonotype. The rearrangement uses TRBV2 and TRBJ2-7; D is ambiguous. This CDR3 has 12 residues. Germline CDR1 SNHLY, CDR2 FYNNEI. V was trimmed by 5 bases and J by 5 bases, leaving 10 bases between them. The CDR3 nucleotides read TGTGCCAGCAGTCTGGCCGGGCACGAGCAGTACTTC. Residues: CASSLAGHEQYF.

In this sample, this clonotype turned up many times. The J gene is TRBJ1-5, the V gene TRBV2; 8 positions match TRBD1. Germline CDR1 is SNHLY and CDR2 is FYNNEI. Trimming took 6 bases from V and 4 from J; bases not matched to a gene: 17. The CDR3 loop spans 18 amino acids. The CDR3 DNA reads TGTGCCAGCAGCCAAACAGGACAGGGTAAGGTCGGGAATCAGCCCCAGCATTTT. It translates to CASSQTGQGKVGNQPQHF.

This clonotype was observed at least ten times. This chain uses TRBV5-1 with TRBJ2-7; D gene ambiguous. Germline V lookup: CDR1 SGHRS, CDR2 YFSETQ. CDR3 length equals 15 residues. Trimming took 0 bases from V and 1 from J, leaving 11 bases between them. The CDR3 here is CASSLAASRSYEQYF. The CDR3 region has the DNA TGCGCCAGCAGCTTGGCCGCCAGCCGATCCTACGAGCAGTACTTC.

This clonotype was picked up many times. This chain links TRBV20-1 with TRBJ1-1, with 7 bases that match TRBD1. The CDR3 totals 15 residues. The V gene's germline CDR1 is DFQATT and CDR2 SNEGSKA (reference sequence). After removal of 6 bases from V and 3 bases from J, the junction contained 13 bases not matched to a gene. This chain's CDR3 is CSASGGGGLDTEAFF. CDR3 bases: TGCAGTGCCAGCGGAGGGGGCGGGCTGGACACTGAAGCTTTCTTT.

This clonotype was observed at least ten times. At one of its ends the junction is not consistent with the germline gene, which may arise from a read error. The chain employs TRBV20-1 and TRBJ1-2; TRBD1 might be the D (6 bases). Germline CDR1 and CDR2: DFQATT and SNEGSKA (reference sequence). This CDR3 spans 16 amino acids. Here the CDR3 reads CSARGLGRGANYGYTF. In DNA, the CDR3 is TGCAGTGCCAGAGGATTAGGGCGGGGGGCGAACTATGGCTACACCTTC.

This clonotype was detected many times. In nucleotides, the CDR3 is TGCGCCAGCAGCCCACCGAATGAGGGGGTCTCCTACGAGCAGTACTTC. This codes for CASSPPNEGVSYEQYF. J is TRBJ2-7 and V is TRBV5-1; D perhaps matches TRBD1 (6 bases). Germline CDR1 reads SGHRS; CDR2 reads YFSETQ. The V gene lost 4 bases and the J gene lost 0 bases, with 17 bases spanning the gap. This CDR3 comprises 16 residues.

This clonotype showed up many times. The chain has TRBV10-3 and TRBJ2-5; TRBD1 matches 10 bases. J gave up 5 bases and V 3 bases, and 3 bases lay outside the gene matches. The CDR3 contains 14 residues. Germline V gives CDR1 ENHRY, CDR2 SYGVKD. This CDR3 is CAISEGTGAETQYF. The CDR3 nucleotides are TGTGCCATCAGTGAAGGGACAGGGGCCGAGACCCAGTACTTC.

This clonotype was picked up a small number of times. The J gene is TRBJ2-7, the V gene TRBV6-1, with TRBD1 identical over 11 bases. Germline assignment: CDR1 MNHNS and CDR2 SASEGT. The J segment lost 5 bases and the V segment lost 1 base, leaving 4 bases of the junction unmatched. The CDR3 is 15 residues long. CDR3 sequence reads: CASSEGTGGADEQYF. The CDR3 coding sequence is TGTGCCAGCAGTGAAGGGACAGGGGGCGCGGACGAGCAGTACTTC.

This clonotype was observed a few times. In nucleotides, the CDR3 is TGTGCCAGCGCTATGACTAGCCCAGGGATGGGGGAGCTGTTTTTT. As protein: CASAMTSPGMGELFF. V usage is TRBV6-1 and J usage is TRBJ2-2; 7 bases map to TRBD2. The CDR3 runs 15 residues. J gave up 8 bases and V 8 bases, and 14 bases lay outside the gene matches. Germline V gives CDR1 MNHNS, CDR2 SASEGT.

This clonotype showed up many times. The chain is built from TRBV28 and TRBJ2-7; 9 nucleotides align to TRBD2. Germline CDR1 and CDR2: MDHEN and SYDVKM. This CDR3 comprises 15 residues. V shed 5 bases and J 2 bases; nucleotides not matched to a gene: 7. The CDR3 region has the DNA TGTGCCAGCAGTCCACCTAGCGGGGCAACCTACGAGCAGTACTTC. Protein product: CASSPPSGATYEQYF.

Remarks on this clonotype: A read error may explain this, as a much larger clone is one base away. For the CDR3, the DNA is TGTGCCAGTAGTATGAAGAGTCTCTCCTACGAGCAGTACTTC. It yields the protein CASSMKSLSYEQYF. The chain has TRBV19 and TRBJ2-7; no clear D. CDR3 length equals 14 residues. Germline-derived CDR1 and CDR2 are LNHDA and SQIVND (reference sequence). Trimming pared 3 bases from V and 0 bases from J, leaving 9 bases between.